The 32 T cell receptor beta chains below all came from one sample that was sequenced in a study of human T cells and chemical hapten exposure. TCRdb re-called the RACE reads through MiXCR, storing one row per CDR3 protein. The table lists about 73,000 distinct CDR3 sequences, 7.5% to 9.5% of them singletons, with 3% to 4.5% in the top ten. Sample time point: patch test 2, 6 weeks after DPC sensitization. The treatment was: therapeutic diphenylcyclopropenone sensitization with weekly scalp DPC. Sequencing was performed on whole blood, taken in connection with sensitization to the hapten diphenylcyclopropenone (DPC). These receptors were obtained from a woman aged 50 to 60 with alopecia areata. Some clones in this sample may be carry-over from other donors' samples.

This rearrangement joins TRBV3-1 to TRBJ2-6; D is possibly TRBD1 (6 bases). Germline V gene lookup returns CDR1 LGHDT and CDR2 YNNKEL (reference sequence). The V end was cut by 0 bases, the J end by 1 base, with 13 bases between. This CDR3 contains 18 residues. The CDR3 nucleotides read TGTGCCAGCAGCCAAGATGCCAGGGGCTCGTCTGGGGCCAACGTCCTGACTTTC. It yields the protein CASSQDARGSSGANVLTF.

This clonotype was seen a few times. The V and J genes are TRBV19 and TRBJ2-7, with 7 bases lining up with TRBD2. The germline gives CDR1 LNHDA, CDR2 SQIVND (reference sequence). Losses at the gene ends were 5 bases for V and 0 bases for J; bases not matched to a gene: 7. This CDR3 has 15 residues. The CDR3 here is CASSALAAGSYEQYF. The DNA of the CDR3 is TGTGCCAGTAGTGCTCTAGCGGCTGGCTCCTACGAGCAGTACTTC.

The table lists this clonotype with a few counts. This chain uses TRBV12-3 or TRBV12-4 with TRBJ2-7, with D tentatively TRBD1 (5 bases). V lost 2 bases to trimming and J lost 3 bases, with 8 bases between them. This CDR3 spans 13 amino acids. The CDR3 spells CASSLRQGYEQYF. The DNA for the CDR3 is TGTGCCAGCAGTTTAAGGCAGGGCTACGAGCAGTACTTC.

This clonotype occurred many times. The CDR3 reads CASTPGQVMNTEAFF. The CDR3 coding sequence is TGTGCCAGCACCCCTGGCCAGGTAATGAACACTGAAGCTTTCTTT. The chain has TRBV5-8 and TRBJ1-1, with D uncertain. The CDR3 is made up of 15 amino acids. Deletions cut 6 bases from V and 0 bases from J, with 15 bases between. Germline CDR1 reads SGHTS; CDR2 reads YDEGEE.

In this sample, this clonotype turned up a few times. The chain combines TRBV20-1 with TRBJ1-4; D possibly corresponds to TRBD1 (5 bases). The CDR3 runs 19 residues. CDR1 DFQATT and CDR2 SNEGSKA come from the germline V gene (reference sequence). Trimming shortened V by 0 bases and J by 2 bases, and 22 bases separated the two germline ends. This CDR3 is CSARDLRGLSGGTNEKLFF. CDR3 bases: TGCAGTGCTAGAGATTTAAGGGGCCTCTCCGGCGGGACTAATGAAAAACTGTTTTTT.

This clonotype was found many times. The V gene is TRBV6-5, the J gene TRBJ1-5; possible D gene TRBD1, 5 bases. This CDR3 is built from 20 residues. The V end lost 4 bases, the J end lost 5 bases, and 30 bases lay between the germline ends. Per the germline V gene, CDR1 is MNHEY and CDR2 is SVGAGI. The CDR3 DNA is TGTGCCAGCAGTTCCGTTCGTGGGCAGGGATTGGGCACAATTGATCAGCCCCAGCATTTT. The encoded protein is CASSSVRGQGLGTIDQPQHF.

This clonotype was recorded only once. A read error may be the cause here, since a much bigger clone is one base away. V is TRBV27 and J is TRBJ2-5; 10 nucleotides align to TRBD2. The germline CDR1 and CDR2 sequences are MNHEY and SMNVEV (reference sequence). V shed 4 bases, J shed 6 bases, and the junction held 11 bases outside the gene matches. This CDR3 has 16 residues. This chain's CDR3 is CASSSTRVAGGQTQYF. The CDR3 coding sequence is TGTGCCAGCAGTTCAACCCGAGTAGCGGGAGGACAGACCCAGTACTTC.

This clonotype was recorded many times. The chain couples TRBV4-3 to TRBJ2-4, with 7 bases fitting TRBD2. The length of the CDR3 is 16 residues. V shed 4 bases, J shed 0 bases, and the junction held 6 bases outside the gene matches. Germline V gives CDR1 LGHNA, CDR2 YSLEER. The CDR3 here is CASSRYWEGAKNIQYF. The CDR3 DNA follows: TGCGCCAGCAGCCGCTACTGGGAGGGAGCCAAAAACATTCAGTACTTC.

This clonotype was seen a few times. The gene calls are TRBV28 and TRBJ2-3; TRBD2 is a possible D gene (5 bases). Germline-derived CDR1 and CDR2 are MDHEN and SYDVKM. V lost 6 bases to trimming and J lost 2 bases, with 9 bases between them. CDR3 length: 13 amino acids. CDR3 region: CASRGADTDTQYF. CDR3 nucleotides: TGTGCCAGCAGGGGAGCGGACACAGATACGCAGTATTTT.

This clonotype was seen a few times. J is TRBJ1-2 and V is TRBV11-2, with TRBD1 identical over 8 bases. J gave up 7 bases and V 0 bases, and 7 bases lay outside the gene matches. Per germline, CDR1 SGHAT and CDR2 FQNNGV. This CDR3 comprises 15 residues. The CDR3: CASSLEPGGASGYTF. CDR3 nucleotide sequence: TGTGCCAGCAGCTTAGAGCCAGGGGGCGCGAGTGGCTACACCTTC. Filled out from reference TRBV11-2 and TRBJ1-2, the complete variable domain reads EAGVAQSPRYKIIEKRQSVAFWCNPISGHATLYWYQQILGQGPKLLIQFQNNGVVDDSQLPKDRFSAERLKGVDSTLKIQPAKLEDSAVYLCASSLEPGGASGYTFGSGTRLTVV.

This clonotype has a handful of counts. This sequence joins TRBV30 and TRBJ2-1; the D call may be TRBD1 or TRBD2 (7 bases each). There are 15 residues in the CDR3. The germline V gene has CDR1 GTSNPN and CDR2 SVGIG (reference sequence). V lost 4 bases, J lost 6 bases, and 19 bases lay in between. Written as DNA, the CDR3 is TGTGCCTGGACCCCCCAGGGGGGGTTGTTCAATGAGCAGTTCTTC. As protein: CAWTPQGGLFNEQFF.

This clonotype has at least ten counts. This chain uses TRBV6-6 with TRBJ1-2; D gene ambiguous. The V and J ends lost 6 bases and 5 bases respectively, with 13 bases between them. The germline gives CDR1 MNHNY, CDR2 SVGAGI (reference sequence). The CDR3 spans 13 residues. As DNA, the CDR3 is TGTGCCAGCAGCTTGCAGGTCCAGTATGGCTACACCTTC. Its protein is CASSLQVQYGYTF.

The sample holds a few counts of this clonotype. CDR3 nucleotides: TGCAGCGCAGCGGACGGCTGGTACCAAGAGACCCAGTACTTC. Translation gives CSAADGWYQETQYF. V and J are TRBV29-1 and TRBJ2-5; D possibly corresponds to TRBD2 (5 bases). The germline V and J ends were trimmed by 7 bases and 0 bases, with 15 bases remaining between them. CDR1 and CDR2 from the germline V gene are SQVTM and ANQGSEA. This CDR3 spans 14 amino acids.

The V and J genes are TRBV11-2 and TRBJ1-1; a possible D gene is TRBD1 (6 bases). Germline CDR1 is SGHAT and CDR2 is FQNNGV. V lost 5 bases to trimming and J lost 6 bases, with 13 bases between them. The CDR3 totals 13 residues. The CDR3 is CASSQSDSPEAFF. DNA of the CDR3: TGTGCCAGCAGCCAGTCGGACAGCCCTGAAGCTTTCTTT.

This clonotype has ten or more counts. V usage is TRBV28 and J usage is TRBJ2-5; a possible D gene is TRBD2 (6 bases). Germline V gene data show CDR1 as MDHEN and CDR2 as SYDVKM. V was clipped by 2 bases and J by 2 bases, with 15 bases between them. This CDR3 spans 16 amino acids. The CDR3 nucleotides are TGTGCCAGCAGTTTAGTAAGACCGGCGGGGCAAGAGACCCAGTACTTC. It is translated as CASSLVRPAGQETQYF. The full variable domain, its missing parts supplied by reference TRBV28 and TRBJ2-5, is DVKVTQSSRYLVKRTGEKVFLECVQDMDHENMFWYRQDPGLGLRLIYFSYDVKMKEKGDIPEGYSVSREKKERFSLILESASTNQTSMYLCASSLVRPAGQETQYFGPGTRLLVL.

This clonotype was counted at least ten times. The J gene is TRBJ2-1, the V gene TRBV20-1, with TRBD2 matching over 10 bases. J lost 4 bases, V lost 0 bases, and 9 bases had no gene match. CDR3 length: 17 residues. Germline-derived CDR1 and CDR2 are DFQATT and SNEGSKA (reference sequence). The CDR3 region is CSARDRPAGGGYNEQFF. Here the CDR3 DNA reads TGCAGTGCTAGAGATCGCCCAGCGGGAGGGGGTTACAATGAGCAGTTCTTC.

Sample share makes this clonotype medium-sized. V usage is TRBV5-1 and J usage is TRBJ1-1; 7 bases are a match to TRBD1. CDR3 size: 14 residues. Germline lookup yields CDR1 SGHRS and CDR2 YFSETQ. V gave up 0 bases and J gave up 5 bases; unmatched junction bases: 4. In DNA form, the CDR3 reads TGCGCCAGCAGCTTGGGACAGGGAGGAACTGAAGCTTTCTTT. Protein product: CASSLGQGGTEAFF.

The table lists this clonotype with many counts. The gene calls are TRBV7-8 and TRBJ1-1; TRBD1 agrees at 9 bases. The germline CDR1 and CDR2 sequences are SGHVS and FQNEAQ. The CDR3 totals 15 residues. V lost 5 bases, J lost 4 bases, and 8 bases stayed unmatched. This CDR3 is CASSPHGTGITEAFF. CDR3 DNA: TGTGCCAGCAGCCCACACGGGACAGGGATCACTGAAGCTTTCTTT. Full variable domain (outside the CDR3, taken from reference TRBV7-8 and TRBJ1-1): GAGVSQSPRYKVAKRGQDVALRCDPISGHVSLFWYQQALGQGPEFLTYFQNEAQLDKSGLPSDRFFAERPEGSVSTLKIQRTQQEDSAVYLCASSPHGTGITEAFFGQGTRLTVV.

In this sample, this clonotype turned up many times. V and J are TRBV29-1 and TRBJ2-7; 7 bases fit TRBD2. This CDR3 is built from 14 residues. Trimming at V came to 6 bases and at J to 5 bases, leaving 13 bases not matched to a gene. The germline gives CDR1 SQVTM, CDR2 ANQGSEA. The CDR3 loop reads CSVARLAAADEQYF. The CDR3 DNA reads TGCAGCGTCGCCCGGCTAGCGGCAGCCGACGAGCAGTACTTC.

This clonotype was detected a few times. This chain joins TRBV6-6 and TRBJ1-5, with 8 bases that match TRBD1. This CDR3 has 16 amino acids. Germline CDR1 and CDR2: MNHNY and SVGAGI (reference sequence). J lost 4 bases, V lost 6 bases, and 11 bases had no gene match. The DNA for the CDR3 is TGTGCCAGCAGCCACCCCGTCGGGACAGGTAATCAGCCCCAGCATTTT. This translates into CASSHPVGTGNQPQHF.

This clonotype was observed a handful of times. V is TRBV7-9 and J is TRBJ2-7; perhaps D is TRBD1 or TRBD2 (5 bases each). Germline V gene lookup returns CDR1 SEHNR and CDR2 FQNEAQ (reference sequence). V lost 5 bases and J 2 bases, leaving 22 bases between the germline ends. This CDR3 comprises 17 residues. The CDR3 coding sequence is TGTGCCAGCAGCCCCCCCCTCCGGGACCCCGGAACCTACGAGCAGTACTTC. It yields the protein CASSPPLRDPGTYEQYF.

The V gene is TRBV13, the J gene TRBJ1-1; D ambiguous. The V end was cut by 2 bases, the J end by 4 bases, with 8 bases between. The germline gives CDR1 PRHDT, CDR2 FYEKMQ (reference sequence). The CDR3 extends over 13 amino acids. The CDR3 DNA reads TGTGCCAGCAGCTTAATGTCCGGCACTGAAGCTTTCTTT. It specifies CASSLMSGTEAFF.

This clonotype was seen more than once but under ten times. The rearrangement links TRBV12-3 or TRBV12-4 to TRBJ2-1; D may match TRBD1 or TRBD2 (5 bases each). Trimming pared 4 bases from V and 6 bases from J, leaving 13 bases between. The CDR3 runs 14 residues. CDR3: CASSYGTKPNEQFF. In DNA form, the CDR3 reads TGTGCCAGCAGTTACGGGACCAAGCCCAATGAGCAGTTCTTC.

This clonotype has a handful of counts. The chain is built from TRBV6-2 or TRBV6-3 and TRBJ2-6; a possible D gene is TRBD2 (6 bases). Germline V CDR1 and CDR2: MNHEY, SVGEGT. This CDR3 has 16 amino acids. V was pared by 2 bases and J by 2 bases, with 10 bases between. The CDR3 bases are TGTGCCAGCAGTTACATTTCGGGGGCTGGGGCCAACGTCCTGACTTTC. This encodes CASSYISGAGANVLTF.

In this sample, this clonotype turned up many times. The J gene is TRBJ2-7, the V gene TRBV6-2 or TRBV6-3; D may be TRBD2 (5 bases). The CDR3 contains 11 residues. Germline V gene data show CDR1 as MNHEY and CDR2 as SVGEGT. Between the trimmed V and J ends, which lost 4 bases and 6 bases, there was a span of 7 bases. CDR3 DNA sequence: TGTGCCAGCAGTTCGGGGAGCGAGCAGTACTTC. This translates into CASSSGSEQYF.

The chain recombines TRBV6-5 with TRBJ2-1; weak D call: TRBD1 (6 bases). V dropped 3 bases and J dropped 15 bases, with 12 bases sitting between them. CDR1 is MNHEY, CDR2 SVGAGI, per germline. The CDR3 length is 11 residues. This CDR3 reads CASSYNGQWFF. In DNA form, the CDR3 reads TGTGCCAGCAGTTATAACGGACAGTGGTTCTTC.

The chain employs TRBV19 and TRBJ1-2; 8 bases are a match to TRBD1. The germline gives CDR1 LNHDA, CDR2 SQIVND (reference sequence). This CDR3 spans 16 amino acids. The trim removed 5 bases at V and 2 bases at J, leaving 10 bases unmatched. The CDR3 nucleotides read TGTGCCAGTAGTCTTCCTTGGACAGGGCAAAACTATGGCTACACCTTC. Protein sequence: CASSLPWTGQNYGYTF.

There are a few counts of this clonotype. The V gene is TRBV20-1, the J gene TRBJ1-2, with TRBD1 identical over 9 bases. The CDR3 loop spans 14 amino acids. The junction had 8 bases not matched to a gene; V was cut back by 4 bases and J by 5 bases. CDR1 DFQATT and CDR2 SNEGSKA come from the germline V gene (reference sequence). CDR3 region: CSAIAGTGTYGYTF. The CDR3 DNA is TGCAGTGCTATTGCCGGGACAGGGACGTATGGCTACACCTTC.

This clonotype has a count of ten or more. V is TRBV14 and J is TRBJ2-7; TRBD1 is a possible D gene (5 bases). Trimming left V 3 bases short and J 5 bases short, with 11 bases between. Germline assignment: CDR1 SGHDN and CDR2 FVKESK. The CDR3 has 13 amino acids. The CDR3 is CASSHRQTDEQYF. The CDR3 DNA reads TGTGCCAGCAGCCATCGACAGACCGACGAGCAGTACTTC.

For this clonotype: The conserved phenylalanine or tryptophan is not found at the CDR3 terminus, so this likely reflects a read error. This rearrangement joins TRBV30 to TRBJ2-3; 8 positions match TRBD1. Germline values: CDR1 GTSNPN, CDR2 SVGIG (reference sequence). The V and J ends lost 1 base and 5 bases, in that order; junction bases with no gene match: 8. The CDR3 is made up of 15 amino acids. CDR3 residues: CAWSGVRGHLDTQYL. CDR3 bases: TGTGCCTGGAGTGGTGTCAGGGGGCACTTAGATACGCAGTATTTA.

This chain links TRBV27 with TRBJ2-3; 8 positions agree with TRBD2. Germline CDR1 and CDR2: MNHEY and SMNVEV (reference sequence). V lost 4 bases to trimming and J lost 9 bases; unmatched junction nucleotides: 6. This CDR3 comprises 13 residues. CDR3 sequence: CASSYGGGGTQYF. The CDR3 coding sequence is TGTGCCAGCAGTTACGGGGGGGGAGGGACGCAGTATTTT.

J is TRBJ2-7 and V is TRBV6-2 or TRBV6-3; 11 bases are shared with TRBD1. The junction had 10 bases not matched to a gene; V was cut back by 0 bases and J by 3 bases. Germline values: CDR1 MNHEY, CDR2 SVGEGT. The CDR3 spans 18 residues. The CDR3 region is CASSYSIRTGGTFYEQYF. In DNA form, the CDR3 reads TGTGCCAGCAGTTACTCGATTCGGACAGGGGGCACCTTCTACGAGCAGTACTTC.